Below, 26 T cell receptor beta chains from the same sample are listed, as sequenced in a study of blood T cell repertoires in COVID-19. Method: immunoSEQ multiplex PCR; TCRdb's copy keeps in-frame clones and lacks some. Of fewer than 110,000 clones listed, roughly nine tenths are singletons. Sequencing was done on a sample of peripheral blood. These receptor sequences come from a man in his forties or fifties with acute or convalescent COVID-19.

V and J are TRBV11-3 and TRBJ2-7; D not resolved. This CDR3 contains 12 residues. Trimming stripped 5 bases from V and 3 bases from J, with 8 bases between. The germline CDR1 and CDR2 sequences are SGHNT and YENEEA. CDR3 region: CASSPSGYEQYF. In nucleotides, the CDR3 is TGTGCCAGCAGCCCTAGTGGCTACGAGCAGTACTTC.

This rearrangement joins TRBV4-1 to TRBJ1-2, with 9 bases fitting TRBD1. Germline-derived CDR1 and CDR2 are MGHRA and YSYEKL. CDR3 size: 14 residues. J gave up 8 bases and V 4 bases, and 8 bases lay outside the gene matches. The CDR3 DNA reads TGCGCCAGCAGCCGGACAACAGGGGGCGAGGGCTACACCTTC. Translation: CASSRTTGGEGYTF.

The CDR3 coding sequence is TGTGCCAGCAGTCCCGACAGGGGATCCGAGCAGTACTTC. This encodes CASSPDRGSEQYF. The V gene is TRBV6-6, the J gene TRBJ2-7; 8 bases agree with TRBD1. CDR1 MNHNY and CDR2 SVGAGI come from the germline V gene (reference sequence). The CDR3 length is 13 residues. V shed 5 bases, J shed 6 bases, and the junction held 6 bases outside the gene matches.

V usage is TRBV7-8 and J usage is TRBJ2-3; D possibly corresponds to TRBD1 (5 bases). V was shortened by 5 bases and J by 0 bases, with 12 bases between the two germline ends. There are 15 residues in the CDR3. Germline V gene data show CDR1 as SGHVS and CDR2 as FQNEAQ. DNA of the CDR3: TGTGCCAGCAGCCTCAGACAGACGAGCACAGATACGCAGTATTTT. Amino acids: CASSLRQTSTDTQYF. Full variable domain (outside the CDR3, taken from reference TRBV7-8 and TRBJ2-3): GAGVSQSPRYKVAKRGQDVALRCDPISGHVSLFWYQQALGQGPEFLTYFQNEAQLDKSGLPSDRFFAERPEGSVSTLKIQRTQQEDSAVYLCASSLRQTSTDTQYFGPGTRLTVL.

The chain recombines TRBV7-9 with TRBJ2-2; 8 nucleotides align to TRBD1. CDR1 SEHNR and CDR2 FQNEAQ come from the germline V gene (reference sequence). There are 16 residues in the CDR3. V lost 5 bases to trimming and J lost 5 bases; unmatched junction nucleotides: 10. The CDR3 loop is CASSLGDRGQTGELFF. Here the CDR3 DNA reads TGTGCCAGCAGCCTAGGAGACAGGGGACAAACCGGGGAGCTGTTTTTT.

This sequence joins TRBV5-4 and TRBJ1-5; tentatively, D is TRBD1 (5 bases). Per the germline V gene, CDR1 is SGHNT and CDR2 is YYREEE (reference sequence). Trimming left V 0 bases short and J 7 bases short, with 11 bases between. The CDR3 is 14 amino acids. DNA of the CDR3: TGTGCCAGCAGCTTGGAGGGGCAAACGCAGCCCCAGCATTTT. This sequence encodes CASSLEGQTQPQHF. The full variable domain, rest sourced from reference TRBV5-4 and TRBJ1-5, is ETGVTQSPTHLIKTRGQQVTLRCSSQSGHNTVSWYQQALGQGPQFIFQYYREEENGRGNFPPRFSGLQFPNYSSELNVNALELDDSALYLCASSLEGQTQPQHFGDGTRLSIL.

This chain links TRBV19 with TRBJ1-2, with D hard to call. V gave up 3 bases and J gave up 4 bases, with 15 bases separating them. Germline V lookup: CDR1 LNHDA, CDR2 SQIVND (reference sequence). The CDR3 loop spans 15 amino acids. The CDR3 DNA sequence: TGTGCCAGTAGTATCCCCTCGGAGGAGCTCTATGGCTACACCTTC. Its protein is CASSIPSEELYGYTF.

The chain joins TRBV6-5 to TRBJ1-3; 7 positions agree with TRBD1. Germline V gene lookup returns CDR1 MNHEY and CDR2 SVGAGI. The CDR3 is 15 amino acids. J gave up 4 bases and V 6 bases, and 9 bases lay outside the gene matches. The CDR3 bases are TGTGCCAGCAGCCATGGACAGGTCCGCGGAAACACCATATATTTT. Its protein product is CASSHGQVRGNTIYF.

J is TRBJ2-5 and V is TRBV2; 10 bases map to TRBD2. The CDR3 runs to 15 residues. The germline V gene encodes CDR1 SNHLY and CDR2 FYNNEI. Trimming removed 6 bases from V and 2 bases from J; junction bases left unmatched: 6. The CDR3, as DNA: TGTGCCAGCAGATTCACTAGCGGGGTACAAGAGACCCAGTACTTC. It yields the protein CASRFTSGVQETQYF.

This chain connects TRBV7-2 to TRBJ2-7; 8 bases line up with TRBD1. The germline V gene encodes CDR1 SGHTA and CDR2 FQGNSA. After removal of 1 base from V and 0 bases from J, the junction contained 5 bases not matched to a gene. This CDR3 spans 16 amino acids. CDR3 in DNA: TGTGCCAGCAGCTTAGGCCGGGACAGGCGCTCCTACGAGCAGTACTTC. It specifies CASSLGRDRRSYEQYF.

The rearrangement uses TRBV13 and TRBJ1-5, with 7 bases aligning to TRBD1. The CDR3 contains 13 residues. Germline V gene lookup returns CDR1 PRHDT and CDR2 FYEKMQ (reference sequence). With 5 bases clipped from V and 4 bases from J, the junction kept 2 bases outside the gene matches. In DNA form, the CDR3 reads TGTGCCAGCAGCCGACAGGGTAATCAGCCCCAGCATTTT. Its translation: CASSRQGNQPQHF.

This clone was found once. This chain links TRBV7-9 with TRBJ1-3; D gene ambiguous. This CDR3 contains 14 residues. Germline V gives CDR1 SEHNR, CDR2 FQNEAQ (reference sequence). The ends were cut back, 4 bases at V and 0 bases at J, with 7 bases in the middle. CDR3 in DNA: TGTGCCAGCAGCTGGGCCTCCTCTGGAAACACCATATATTTT. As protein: CASSWASSGNTIYF. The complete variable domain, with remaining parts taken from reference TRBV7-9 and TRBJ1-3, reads DTGVSQNPRHKITKRGQNVTFRCDPISEHNRLYWYRQTLGQGPEFLTYFQNEAQLEKSRLLSDRFSAERPKGSFSTLEIQRTEQGDSAMYLCASSWASSGNTIYFGEGSWLTVV.

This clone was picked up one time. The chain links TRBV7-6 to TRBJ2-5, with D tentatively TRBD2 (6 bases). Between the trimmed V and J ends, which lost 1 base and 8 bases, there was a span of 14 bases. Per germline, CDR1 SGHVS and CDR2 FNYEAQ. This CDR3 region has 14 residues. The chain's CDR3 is CASSLGRLGGTQYF. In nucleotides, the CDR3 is TGTGCCAGCAGCTTAGGACGACTGGGAGGTACCCAGTACTTC.

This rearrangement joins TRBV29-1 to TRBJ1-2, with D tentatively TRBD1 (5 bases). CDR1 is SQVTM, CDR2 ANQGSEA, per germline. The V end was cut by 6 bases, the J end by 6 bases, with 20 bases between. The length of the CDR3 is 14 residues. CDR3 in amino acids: CSVTNLGGEHGYTF. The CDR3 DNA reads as TGCAGCGTAACCAACCTGGGGGGGGAACATGGCTACACCTTC.

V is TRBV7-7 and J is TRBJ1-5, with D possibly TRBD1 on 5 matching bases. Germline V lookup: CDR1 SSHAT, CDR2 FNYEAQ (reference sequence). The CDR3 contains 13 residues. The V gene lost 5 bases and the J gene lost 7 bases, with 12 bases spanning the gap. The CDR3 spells CASSLMQGQPQHF. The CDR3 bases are TGTGCCAGCAGCCTGATGCAGGGACAGCCCCAGCATTTT.

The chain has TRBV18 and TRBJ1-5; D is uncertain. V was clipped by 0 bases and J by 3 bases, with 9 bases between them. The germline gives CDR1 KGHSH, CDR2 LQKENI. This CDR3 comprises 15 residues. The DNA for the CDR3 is TGTGCCAGCTCACCACCCTCTTTGGCCAATCAGCCCCAGCATTTT. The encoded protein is CASSPPSLANQPQHF.

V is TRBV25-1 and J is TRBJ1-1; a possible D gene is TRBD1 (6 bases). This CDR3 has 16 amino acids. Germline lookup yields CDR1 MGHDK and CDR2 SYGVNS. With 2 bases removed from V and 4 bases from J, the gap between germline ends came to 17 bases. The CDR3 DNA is TGTGCCAGCAGTGAAGAGGGGGGGGCGAGGTCCACTGAAGCTTTCTTT. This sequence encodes CASSEEGGARSTEAFF. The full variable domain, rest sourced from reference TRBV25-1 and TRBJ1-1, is EADIYQTPRYLVIGTGKKITLECSQTMGHDKMYWYQQDPGMELHLIHYSYGVNSTEKGDLSSESTVSRIRTEHFPLTLESARPSHTSQYLCASSEEGGARSTEAFFGQGTRLTVV.

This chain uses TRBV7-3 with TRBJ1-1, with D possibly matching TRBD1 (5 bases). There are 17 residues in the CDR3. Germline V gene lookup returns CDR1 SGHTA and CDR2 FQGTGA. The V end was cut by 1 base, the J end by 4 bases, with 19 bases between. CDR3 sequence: CASSLNPLGAVGTEAFF. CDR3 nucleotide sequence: TGTGCCAGCAGCTTAAACCCCCTAGGGGCAGTTGGCACTGAAGCTTTCTTT.

The CDR3 reads CASSEAGLAGGLSGETQYF. CDR3 coding DNA: TGTGCCAGCAGCGAGGCCGGACTAGCGGGGGGATTGTCTGGGGAGACCCAGTACTTC. V usage is TRBV7-6 and J usage is TRBJ2-5; 14 nucleotides align to TRBD2. This CDR3 is built from 19 residues. Germline assignment: CDR1 SGHVS and CDR2 FNYEAQ. V lost 5 bases and J lost 5; bases outside the gene matches: 16.

CDR3 amino acids: CASSELATPNTEAFF. CDR3 DNA sequence: TGTGCCAGCAGTGAATTGGCAACCCCGAACACTGAAGCTTTCTTT. The rearrangement joins TRBV25-1 to TRBJ1-1; the D is unclear. Looked up from germline, CDR1 is MGHDK and CDR2 is SYGVNS. Between the trimmed V and J ends, which lost 1 base and 1 base, there was a span of 10 bases. The CDR3 loop spans 15 amino acids.

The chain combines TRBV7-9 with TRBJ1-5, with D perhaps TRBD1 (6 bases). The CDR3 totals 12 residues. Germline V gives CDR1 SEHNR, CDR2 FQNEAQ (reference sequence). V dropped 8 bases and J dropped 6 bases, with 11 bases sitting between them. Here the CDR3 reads CASGRGGQPQHF. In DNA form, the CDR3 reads TGTGCCAGCGGCAGGGGAGGTCAGCCCCAGCATTTT.

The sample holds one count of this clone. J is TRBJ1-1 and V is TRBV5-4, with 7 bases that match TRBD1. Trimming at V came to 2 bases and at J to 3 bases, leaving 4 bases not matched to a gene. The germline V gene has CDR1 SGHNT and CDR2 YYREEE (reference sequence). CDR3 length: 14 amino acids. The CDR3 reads CASSFRDSHTEAFF. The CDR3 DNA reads TGTGCCAGCAGCTTTCGGGACAGCCACACTGAAGCTTTCTTT.

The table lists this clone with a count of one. The CDR3 nucleotides are TGTGCCAGCAGTGAGAGCCTAGCGGGGGCCTACGAGCAGTACTTC. This sequence encodes CASSESLAGAYEQYF. J is TRBJ2-7 and V is TRBV6-1; 10 nucleotides align to TRBD2. With V trimmed by 3 bases and J by 2 bases, 4 bases remained unmatched. CDR3 length equals 15 residues. Germline-derived CDR1 and CDR2 are MNHNS and SASEGT.

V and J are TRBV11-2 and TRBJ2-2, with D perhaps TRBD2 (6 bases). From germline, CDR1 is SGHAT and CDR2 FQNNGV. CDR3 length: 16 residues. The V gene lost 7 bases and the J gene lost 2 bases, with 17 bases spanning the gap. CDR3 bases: TGTGCCAGCAACGGCGTCATTGCGGGAAACACCGGGGAGCTGTTTTTT. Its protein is CASNGVIAGNTGELFF.

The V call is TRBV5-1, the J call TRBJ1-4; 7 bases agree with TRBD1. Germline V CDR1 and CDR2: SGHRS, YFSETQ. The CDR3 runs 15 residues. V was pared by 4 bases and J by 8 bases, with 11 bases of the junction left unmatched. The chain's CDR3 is CASSKGNRGGEKLFF. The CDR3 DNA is TGCGCCAGCAGCAAAGGGAACAGGGGCGGCGAAAAACTGTTTTTT. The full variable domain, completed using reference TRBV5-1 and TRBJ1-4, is KAGVTQTPRYLIKTRGQQVTLSCSPISGHRSVSWYQQTPGQGLQFLFEYFSETQRNKGNFPGRFSGRQFSNSRSEMNVSTLELGDSALYLCASSKGNRGGEKLFFGSGTQLSVL.

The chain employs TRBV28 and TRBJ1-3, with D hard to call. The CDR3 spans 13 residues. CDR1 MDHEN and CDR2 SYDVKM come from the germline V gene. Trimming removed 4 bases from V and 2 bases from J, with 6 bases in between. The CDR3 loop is CASSSLAGNTIYF. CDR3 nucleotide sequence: TGTGCCAGCAGTTCACTGGCTGGAAACACCATATATTTT.